A single sample gave rise to the 6 T cell receptor beta chains below, sequenced in a study of blood T cell repertoires in COVID-19. The protocol was immunoSEQ multiplex PCR, while the TCRdb copy is restricted to in-frame clones and leaves out a portion. The sample contains some 200,000 clones, about 85% of which appear only once. The sequenced sample consisted of peripheral blood. The origin of the receptors is a woman younger than 35 who had recovered from COVID-19.

V and J are TRBV19 and TRBJ2-1, with a weak D call TRBD1 (6 bases). The CDR3 runs 15 residues. V shed 0 bases and J shed 2 bases, with 8 bases lying between them. CDR1 and CDR2 from the germline V gene are LNHDA and SQIVND (reference sequence). CDR3 sequence reads: CASSIEQGAYNEQFF. The DNA for the CDR3 is TGTGCCAGTAGTATAGAACAGGGCGCCTACAATGAGCAGTTCTTC.

The chain employs TRBV6-2 or TRBV6-3 and TRBJ2-1; 11 bases match TRBD2. This CDR3 contains 16 residues. V was pared by 6 bases and J by 1 base, with 5 bases of the junction left unmatched. Per the germline V gene, CDR1 is MNHEY and CDR2 is SVGEGT. CDR3: CASSPRLAGSYNEQFF. The DNA of the CDR3 is TGTGCCAGCAGCCCTCGACTAGCGGGGTCCTACAATGAGCAGTTCTTC.

This chain links TRBV3-1 (or the pseudogene TRBV3-2) with TRBJ1-5; 12 nucleotides agree with TRBD1. This CDR3 is built from 17 residues. Germline-derived CDR1 and CDR2 are LGHDT and YNNKEL (reference sequence). J gave up 1 base and V 0 bases, and 1 base lay outside the gene matches. Written as DNA, the CDR3 is TGTGCCAGCAGCCAAGATGGGACAGGGGGCAGCAATCAGCCCCAGCATTTT. Amino acids: CASSQDGTGGSNQPQHF.

V is TRBV7-9 and J is TRBJ1-2, with no clear D. Trimming pared 0 bases from V and 2 bases from J, leaving 13 bases between. From germline, CDR1 is SEHNR and CDR2 FQNEAQ (reference sequence). CDR3 length: 16 amino acids. CDR3 sequence reads: CASSLALGGWNYGYTF. The CDR3 nucleotides are TGTGCCAGCAGCTTAGCCCTGGGAGGGTGGAACTATGGCTACACCTTC.

This chain joins TRBV7-3 and TRBJ2-7; 11 bases agree with TRBD2. The V and J ends lost 3 bases and 5 bases, in that order; junction bases with no gene match: 3. Germline assignment: CDR1 SGHTA and CDR2 FQGTGA. CDR3 length equals 14 residues. The CDR3 loop is CASSLGTSGDEQYF. The CDR3 nucleotides read TGTGCCAGCAGCTTGGGGACTAGCGGCGACGAGCAGTACTTC.

The chain joins TRBV4-3 to TRBJ1-2; 7 bases line up with TRBD1. The CDR3 length is 14 residues. From germline, CDR1 is LGHNA and CDR2 YSLEER. J gave up 5 bases and V 2 bases, and 5 bases lay outside the gene matches. CDR3 DNA: TGCGCCAGCAGCCAAAATCAGGGGGGATATGGCTACACCTTC. It is translated as CASSQNQGGYGYTF.